This T cell receptor beta chain was identified during a study of T cell responses to AZD1222 COVID-19 vaccine. With respect to this clone: Its antigen is not identified.

This CDR3 spans 12 amino acids. V was trimmed by 5 bases and J by 9 bases, leaving 14 bases between them. General study points: Repertoire sampling occurred only after the peak T cell response. As reported, nearly half of all spike-specific TCRs target variant regions that are unmutated. The CD4 TCRs associated with vaccination extended across spike and predominated at 160-218 and 743-854. Donor demographics were predominantly white British with a female majority; clonal diversity may be underestimated.

Sequencing was performed with immunoSEQ multiplex PCR; in TCRdb, only in-frame clones are kept and a portion is missing. This table holds approximately 110,000 clones, more than 85% found once. Material: peripheral blood, obtained on day 0 of AZD1222 vaccination. This sequence originates from an adult in good health. The chain carries TRBV12-3 or TRBV12-4 and TRBJ2-7; the D is unclear. The DNA for the CDR3 is TGTGCCAGCAGTCCCAGAATAGAACGGCAGTACTTC. Its translation: CASSPRIERQYF.